This TCR beta chain was found in a study of T-cell memory formation after mild COVID-19. Whole-study context: The study found TCR clusters largely donor specific.

V lost 1 base and J lost 4, with 12 bases in between. Germline CDR1 and CDR2: LNHDA and SQIVND (reference sequence). This CDR3 contains 15 residues. 5'RACE primed at constant segments yielded TCR alpha and TCR beta cDNA libraries bearing sample barcodes and UMIs. TCRdb analysed the 5' RACE reads with MiXCR anew, one entry per CDR3 protein. The table has 200,000 to 250,000 distinct CDR3 sequences, about a sixth seen once; the top ten hold approximately 3.6%. General study findings and limits: Day 37-peaking second-wave clones had unconfirmed SARS-CoV-2 specificity.

This clonotype appeared a few times. Its antigen remains unknown. Sequencing used PBMCs or a T cell subset sorted from them (not recorded which). This clonotype was sampled from a man aged 18 to 35 who had mild COVID-19 (a few samples of this study predate the infection). Cell type and time point are not known. V usage is TRBV19 and J usage is TRBJ2-3; perhaps TRBD1 as D (5 bases). The CDR3: CASSIVSPTADTQYF. As DNA, the CDR3 is TGTGCCAGTAGTATAGTTTCCCCGACAGCAGATACGCAGTATTTT.